These 6 T cell receptor beta chains originate from one sample sequenced in a study of blood T cell repertoires in COVID-19. Profiling relied on immunoSEQ multiplex PCR, and the TCRdb table lists in-frame clones only, not all of them. Of about 68,000 clones in the sample, 80% to 90% are singletons; the top ten hold 7% to 8.5%. Sequencing used peripheral blood. The receptors come from a young man with acute or convalescent COVID-19.

This rearrangement joins TRBV6-5 to TRBJ2-3; 7 bases fit TRBD1. Germline CDR1 is MNHEY and CDR2 is SVGAGI. Germline trimming cut 3 bases from V and 0 bases from J; bases unmatched to any gene: 3. The CDR3 spans 15 residues. The CDR3: CASSYRDSSTDTQYF. In nucleotides, the CDR3 is TGTGCCAGCAGTTATCGGGACAGCAGCACAGATACGCAGTATTTT.

CDR3 DNA sequence: TGCGCCAGCAGCCACCTAGGGCGGAGGCCTATATACGAGCAGTACTTC. Its translation is CASSHLGRRPIYEQYF. This chain connects TRBV4-1 to TRBJ2-7; weak D call: TRBD2 (5 bases). This CDR3 spans 16 amino acids. From germline, CDR1 is MGHRA and CDR2 YSYEKL. V was cut by 3 bases and J by 4 bases, with 19 bases left in between.

The rearrangement joins TRBV6-5 to TRBJ2-7; 9 bases map to TRBD1. In germline, CDR1 is MNHEY, CDR2 SVGAGI. Trimming removed 8 bases from V and 4 bases from J; junction bases left unmatched: 9. The CDR3 extends over 14 amino acids. The CDR3 loop is CASGQTGGSYEQYF. CDR3 in DNA: TGTGCCAGCGGTCAGACAGGGGGGTCTTACGAGCAGTACTTC.

The chain is built from TRBV5-1 and TRBJ2-7, with TRBD1 matching over 7 bases. CDR1 is SGHRS and CDR2 is YFSETQ in the germline V gene. V lost 3 bases, J lost 9 bases, and 3 bases stayed unmatched. This CDR3 is built from 11 residues. Written as DNA, the CDR3 is TGCGCCAGCAGCTCCTCAGGGGGGCAGTACTTC. This codes for CASSSSGGQYF.

The chain carries TRBV30 and TRBJ1-5; D is perhaps TRBD1 (5 bases). V was clipped by 0 bases and J by 6 bases, with 9 bases between them. The germline CDR1 and CDR2 sequences are GTSNPN and SVGIG (reference sequence). The CDR3 has 13 amino acids. For the CDR3, the DNA is TGTGCCTGGAGTGTTCAGGGAGGTCAGCCCCAGCATTTT. Encoded protein: CAWSVQGGQPQHF.

This clone occurred a few times. The genes are TRBV11-2 and TRBJ2-7; 10 nucleotides line up with TRBD2. The CDR3 is 13 residues long. CDR1 and CDR2 from the germline V gene are SGHAT and FQNNGV. Trimming removed 5 bases from V and 7 bases from J; junction bases left unmatched: 5. The CDR3 region has the DNA TGTGCCAGCAGCACAAGGACTAGCGGAGAGCAGTACTTC. Translating it yields CASSTRTSGEQYF.